Listed here are 20 T cell receptor beta chains from one sample, sequenced in a study of shared clonotypes between healthy human individuals. Measured with immunoSEQ multiplex PCR; TCRdb has only the in-frame clones, and not every one. The table lists 1.5 million to 2.5 million clones, approximately 94% of them singletons. Cells designated naive CD8 were CD45RO-negative and were positively selected for CCR7, with terminally differentiated effector memory CD45RA+ cells excluded. The sequencing sample was made of naive CD8+ T cells sorted from blood. The receptors were sampled from a young man in good health.

V is TRBV18 and J is TRBJ1-2; D is unclear. This CDR3 region has 16 residues. The germline V and J ends were trimmed by 0 bases and 0 bases, with 11 bases remaining between them. Germline V gives CDR1 KGHSH, CDR2 LQKENI. In DNA form, the CDR3 reads TGTGCCAGCTCACCACCTAGGTCGGGTCCTAACTATGGCTACACCTTC. It encodes CASSPPRSGPNYGYTF.

The chain couples TRBV6-1 to TRBJ2-2, with D perhaps matching TRBD1 (6 bases). The CDR3 runs 20 residues. Trimming removed 2 bases at V and 0 bases at J, with 22 bases between. Germline V CDR1 and CDR2: MNHNS, SASEGT. This CDR3 is CASSELIDPTGSANTGELFF. DNA for the CDR3: TGTGCCAGCAGTGAACTCATCGACCCCACAGGGTCCGCGAACACCGGGGAGCTGTTTTTT.

V usage is TRBV7-8 and J usage is TRBJ2-1; D ambiguous. Per the germline V gene, CDR1 is SGHVS and CDR2 is FQNEAQ. Trimming removed 5 bases from V and 3 bases from J, with 20 bases in between. CDR3 size: 17 residues. CDR3 loop: CASSPRGGGANYNEQFF. The CDR3 DNA sequence: TGTGCCAGCAGCCCCCGAGGTGGCGGCGCCAACTACAATGAGCAGTTCTTC.

The chain recombines TRBV4-1 with TRBJ2-3; D is tentatively TRBD1 or TRBD2 (5 bases each). The CDR3 sequence is 14 residues long. Germline CDR1 is MGHRA and CDR2 is YSYEKL. V was shortened by 7 bases and J by 2 bases, with 13 bases between the two germline ends. The CDR3 DNA reads as TGCGCCAGCACTCGGGTGGGGGTCACAGATACGCAGTATTTT. Its translation: CASTRVGVTDTQYF.

The V and J genes are TRBV9 and TRBJ2-7; TRBD1 matches 9 bases. Trimming removed 3 bases from V and 7 bases from J; junction bases left unmatched: 8. This CDR3 region has 14 residues. The germline CDR1 and CDR2 sequences are SGDLS and YYNGEE. The CDR3 loop is CASSAGTGFGEQYF. The CDR3 DNA is TGTGCCAGCAGCGCCGGGACAGGGTTCGGAGAGCAGTACTTC.

The chain combines TRBV5-5 with TRBJ2-1; 10 bases map to TRBD2. The trim removed 3 bases at V and 4 bases at J, leaving 4 bases unmatched. CDR1 and CDR2 (germline): SGHKS, YYEKEE (reference sequence). The CDR3 loop spans 15 amino acids. This CDR3 reads CASSWLAGDYNEQFF. CDR3 in DNA: TGTGCCAGCAGCTGGCTAGCGGGGGATTACAATGAGCAGTTCTTC.

The chain employs TRBV5-6 and TRBJ2-3, with D unresolved. The length of the CDR3 is 15 residues. V lost 3 bases and J lost 4, with 15 bases in between. From germline, CDR1 is SGHDT and CDR2 YYEEEE. The CDR3 sequence: CASSWAVASSDTQYF. CDR3 bases: TGTGCCAGCAGCTGGGCGGTAGCTAGTTCAGATACGCAGTATTTT.

The V call is TRBV5-1, the J call TRBJ1-1; 11 nucleotides agree with TRBD1. CDR3 length equals 15 residues. Trimming took 1 base from V and 4 from J; bases not matched to a gene: 3. Germline V gene sequence: CDR1 SGHRS, CDR2 YFSETQ. This chain's CDR3 is CASSLTGTGGTEAFF. CDR3 sequence (DNA): TGCGCCAGCAGCTTGACCGGGACAGGGGGCACTGAAGCTTTCTTT.

The chain couples TRBV5-6 to TRBJ2-1; possibly TRBD1 for D (5 bases). The germline V and J ends were trimmed by 5 bases and 8 bases, with 17 bases remaining between them. CDR3 length equals 14 residues. From germline, CDR1 is SGHDT and CDR2 YYEEEE. CDR3 protein: CASSSTAFWDEQFF. CDR3 nucleotides: TGTGCCAGCAGTTCGACAGCCTTTTGGGATGAGCAGTTCTTC.

The chain combines TRBV11-3 with TRBJ2-1; 11 bases map to TRBD2. Trimming removed 4 bases from V and 7 bases from J; junction bases left unmatched: 6. Per germline, CDR1 SGHNT and CDR2 YENEEA. The CDR3 runs to 15 residues. DNA of the CDR3: TGTGCCAGCAGCTCCCTAGCGGGAGGAGTGAATGAGCAGTTCTTC. Residues: CASSSLAGGVNEQFF.

The V gene is TRBV5-6, the J gene TRBJ1-5; D is possibly TRBD1 (5 bases). Germline CDR1 SGHDT, CDR2 YYEEEE. Trimming removed 4 bases at V and 1 base at J, with 12 bases between. CDR3 length: 15 amino acids. CDR3 coding DNA: TGTGCCAGCAGCCGACAGACAGCCAGCAATCAGCCCCAGCATTTT. The encoded protein is CASSRQTASNQPQHF.

This clone was found once. The chain employs TRBV7-2 and TRBJ2-7; D is possibly TRBD1 (5 bases). Trimming cost V 4 bases and J 5 bases, with 15 bases left between them. CDR1 is SGHTA and CDR2 is FQGNSA in the germline V gene. The CDR3 sequence is 14 residues long. DNA for the CDR3: TGTGCCAGCAGCTCGACCCCAGGGAACCACGAGCAGTACTTC. Translation: CASSSTPGNHEQYF.

CDR3 in DNA: TGTGCCAGCAGTTTAGCGGGAACCACAGATACGCAGTATTTT. Its translation: CASSLAGTTDTQYF. This rearrangement joins TRBV9 to TRBJ2-3; 8 bases are a match to TRBD2. V dropped 5 bases and J dropped 2; count of bases not matched to a gene: 4. In germline, CDR1 is SGDLS, CDR2 YYNGEE. The CDR3 contains 14 residues.

The chain is built from TRBV25-1 and TRBJ2-7; possible D gene TRBD1, 5 bases. Germline CDR1 is MGHDK and CDR2 is SYGVNS. Between the trimmed V and J ends, which lost 3 bases and 3 bases, there was a span of 9 bases. This CDR3 has 13 amino acids. CDR3 DNA: TGTGCCAGCAGTGAGGGGCCTGGCTACGAGCAGTACTTC. It is translated as CASSEGPGYEQYF.

This chain joins TRBV5-6 and TRBJ1-6; D is unclear. CDR3 length: 12 residues. V was clipped by 4 bases and J by 2 bases, with 1 base between them. Germline values: CDR1 SGHDT, CDR2 YYEEEE. The CDR3 DNA reads TGTGCCAGCAGCCCCTATAATTCACCCCTCCACTTT. This sequence encodes CASSPYNSPLHF. The whole variable domain, filled in from reference TRBV5-6 and TRBJ1-6, reads DAGVTQSPTHLIKTRGQQVTLRCSPKSGHDTVSWYQQALGQGPQFIFQYYEEEERQRGNFPDRFSGHQFPNYSSELNVNALLLGDSALYLCASSPYNSPLHFGNGTRLTVT.

V and J are TRBV29-1 and TRBJ2-7; D is unclear. Trimming left V 1 base short and J 6 bases short, with 7 bases between. The CDR3 spans 11 residues. Germline assignment: CDR1 SQVTM and CDR2 ANQGSEA. The DNA of the CDR3 is TGCAGCGTTGAAGGGGGTTCCGAGCAGTACTTC. This encodes CSVEGGSEQYF.

This chain connects TRBV5-6 to TRBJ2-2; D remains ambiguous. Trimming cost V 0 bases and J 0 bases, with 9 bases left between them. This CDR3 is 16 amino acids long. The germline V gene has CDR1 SGHDT and CDR2 YYEEEE. CDR3 protein: CASSLAAETNTGELFF. CDR3 coding DNA: TGTGCCAGCAGCTTGGCTGCAGAGACGAACACCGGGGAGCTGTTTTTT.

The chain carries TRBV7-9 and TRBJ2-7, with 7 bases identical to TRBD2. The CDR3 covers 13 residues. Germline V gives CDR1 SEHNR, CDR2 FQNEAQ (reference sequence). The junction had 7 bases not matched to a gene; V was cut back by 11 bases and J by 0 bases. CDR3 residues: CAANREDSYEQYF. The CDR3 coding sequence is TGTGCCGCTAACCGGGAGGACTCCTACGAGCAGTACTTC.

The rearrangement uses TRBV13 and TRBJ1-1; D remains ambiguous. This CDR3 contains 15 residues. CDR1 is PRHDT and CDR2 is FYEKMQ in the germline V gene (reference sequence). Trimming cost V 5 bases and J 0 bases, with 13 bases left between them. The CDR3 reads CASSPVGQMNTEAFF. As DNA, the CDR3 is TGTGCCAGCAGCCCCGTCGGGCAGATGAACACTGAAGCTTTCTTT.

The rearrangement links TRBV5-4 to TRBJ2-7, with D possibly matching TRBD1 (6 bases). The CDR3 runs to 14 residues. The ends were cut back, 4 bases at V and 4 bases at J, with 15 bases in the middle. Germline V CDR1 and CDR2: SGHNT, YYREEE (reference sequence). In DNA, the CDR3 is TGTGCCAGCAGCCCAGAACAGGGTAATTACGAGCAGTACTTC. Protein sequence: CASSPEQGNYEQYF.